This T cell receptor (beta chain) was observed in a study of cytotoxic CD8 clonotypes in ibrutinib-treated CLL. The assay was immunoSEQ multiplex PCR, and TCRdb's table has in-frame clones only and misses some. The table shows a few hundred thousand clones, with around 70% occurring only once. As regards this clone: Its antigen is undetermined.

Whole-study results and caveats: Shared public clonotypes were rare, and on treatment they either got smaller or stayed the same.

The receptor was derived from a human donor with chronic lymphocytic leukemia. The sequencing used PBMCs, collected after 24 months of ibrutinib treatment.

The CDR3, as DNA: TGTGCCAGCAGCAAGACTGCGCGTATATCGGAGACCCAGTACTTC. Translated, it gives CASSKTARISETQYF. The chain is built from TRBV9 and TRBJ2-5; D remains ambiguous. Germline-derived CDR1 and CDR2 are SGDLS and YYNGEE. CDR3 length equals 15 residues. Trimming removed 4 bases at V and 5 bases at J, with 18 bases between. The variable domain in full, completed from reference TRBV9 and TRBJ2-5, reads DSGVTQTPKHLITATGQRVTLRCSPRSGDLSVYWYQQSLDQGLQFLIQYYNGEERAKGNILERFSAQQFPDLHSELNLSSLELGDSALYFCASSKTARISETQYFGPGTRLLVL.